These T cell receptor beta chains were read from a single sample in a study of blood T cell repertoires in COVID-19. Repertoires were generated with immunoSEQ multiplex PCR, while TCRdb's copy carries only in-frame clones and drops some. Of about 270,000 clones in the sample, 80% to 95% were seen once. Material for sequencing was PBMCs or T cells enriched from blood (not recorded which). All receptors come from a man aged 40-49 years who had been exposed to COVID-19. CDR3s include the opening cysteine and the closing phenylalanine or tryptophan. The D gene is left open where the match is weak. The size field is filled for only some rows; it gives once, few, many or a size class.

v_call: TRBV14; clone_size: -; j_call: TRBJ2-5; d_call: TRBD1; cdr3_aa: CASSQDPVTGGTQYF; cdr3_nt: TGTGCCAGCAGCCAAGATCCTGTGACAGGGGGGACCCAGTACTTC
v_call: TRBV28; clone_size: -; j_call: TRBJ2-3; d_call: -; cdr3_aa: CASSHPGTGKHTQYF; cdr3_nt: TGTGCCAGCAGCCACCCCGGGACTGGAAAGCATACGCAGTATTTT
v_call: TRBV10-2; clone_size: -; j_call: TRBJ1-6; d_call: -; cdr3_aa: CASKAGSHVAPLHF; cdr3_nt: TGCGCCAGCAAGGCAGGAAGCCACGTCGCGCCCCTCCACTTT
v_call: TRBV19; clone_size: few; j_call: TRBJ1-5; d_call: -; cdr3_aa: CASSIEQKDQPQHF; cdr3_nt: TGTGCCAGTAGTATAGAACAAAAAGATCAGCCCCAGCATTTT
v_call: TRBV5-6; clone_size: once; j_call: TRBJ1-6; d_call: TRBD1; cdr3_aa: CASSLATGGNSPLHF; cdr3_nt: TGTGCCAGCAGCTTGGCGACAGGGGGAAACTCACCCCTCCACTTT
v_call: TRBV6-5; clone_size: -; j_call: TRBJ2-7; d_call: -; cdr3_aa: CASSRGQGLYEQYF; cdr3_nt: TGTGCCAGCAGTAGGGGTCAGGGCCTCTACGAGCAGTACTTC
v_call: TRBV24-1; clone_size: once; j_call: TRBJ2-2; d_call: -; cdr3_aa: CATSARSPGELFF; cdr3_nt: TGTGCCACCAGTGCCCGAAGCCCCGGGGAGCTGTTTTTT
v_call: TRBV5-1; clone_size: -; j_call: TRBJ2-7; d_call: TRBD1; cdr3_aa: CASSFGQGRSPFGQYF; cdr3_nt: TGCGCCAGCAGCTTCGGACAGGGGCGATCCCCCTTTGGGCAGTACTTC
v_call: TRBV11-3; clone_size: -; j_call: TRBJ2-1; d_call: TRBD2; cdr3_aa: CASSYNPGLAGGGREQFF; cdr3_nt: TGTGCCAGCAGCTACAATCCGGGACTAGCGGGAGGGGGGCGAGAGCAGTTCTTC
v_call: TRBV30; clone_size: -; j_call: TRBJ2-1; d_call: -; cdr3_aa: CAWSVRDEQFF; cdr3_nt: TGTGCCTGGAGTGTACGCGATGAGCAGTTCTTC
v_call: TRBV19; clone_size: -; j_call: TRBJ2-1; d_call: -; cdr3_aa: CASSRGGNYNEQFF; cdr3_nt: TGTGCCAGTAGTCGGGGCGGGAACTACAATGAGCAGTTCTTC
v_call: TRBV12-5; clone_size: -; j_call: TRBJ2-1; d_call: TRBD2; cdr3_aa: CASAQSRVGTSGRNEQFF; cdr3_nt: TGTGCTAGTGCCCAATCGAGGGTCGGGACTAGCGGGAGAAATGAGCAGTTCTTC
v_call: TRBV11-3; clone_size: -; j_call: TRBJ2-1; d_call: -; cdr3_aa: CASSPADEQFF; cdr3_nt: TGTGCCAGCAGCCCCGCGGATGAGCAGTTCTTC
v_call: TRBV5-1; clone_size: -; j_call: TRBJ1-2; d_call: TRBD1; cdr3_aa: CASSAPTGDGYTF; cdr3_nt: TGCGCCAGCAGCGCACCAACAGGGGATGGCTACACCTTC
v_call: TRBV10-1; clone_size: -; j_call: TRBJ2-7; d_call: TRBD1; cdr3_aa: CASSCELEGQGVSYEQYF; cdr3_nt: TGCGCCAGCAGTTGTGAATTGGAGGGACAGGGGGTTTCCTACGAGCAGTACTTC
v_call: TRBV9; clone_size: once; j_call: TRBJ2-1; d_call: -; cdr3_aa: CASSVNRGTMLDEQFF; cdr3_nt: TGTGCCAGCAGCGTGAACAGGGGGACTATGCTCGATGAGCAGTTCTTC
v_call: TRBV19; clone_size: -; j_call: TRBJ1-1; d_call: -; cdr3_aa: CASSPSLSARGPEAFF; cdr3_nt: TGTGCCAGTAGCCCTTCTCTATCAGCCAGGGGCCCTGAAGCTTTCTTT
v_call: TRBV29-1; clone_size: -; j_call: TRBJ2-5; d_call: -; cdr3_aa: CSVATQETQYF; cdr3_nt: TGCAGCGTCGCGACACAAGAGACCCAGTACTTC
v_call: TRBV4-3; clone_size: -; j_call: TRBJ2-1; d_call: TRBD2; cdr3_aa: CASSVDYSGKHEQFF; cdr3_nt: TGCGCCAGCAGCGTAGACTATAGCGGGAAGCATGAGCAGTTCTTC
v_call: TRBV7-2; clone_size: -; j_call: TRBJ1-1; d_call: -; cdr3_aa: CASSLSHPGAGNTEAFF; cdr3_nt: TGTGCCAGCAGCCTAAGTCACCCAGGGGCAGGGAACACTGAAGCTTTCTTT
v_call: TRBV30; clone_size: -; j_call: TRBJ2-7; d_call: TRBD1; cdr3_aa: CAWSTRDRGYEQYF; cdr3_nt: TGTGCCTGGAGTACCCGGGACAGGGGATACGAGCAGTACTTC
v_call: TRBV7-9; clone_size: -; j_call: TRBJ2-5; d_call: TRBD2; cdr3_aa: CASSLLPGGETQYF; cdr3_nt: TGTGCCAGCAGCTTATTGCCGGGGGGAGAGACCCAGTACTTC
v_call: TRBV5-1; clone_size: -; j_call: TRBJ2-1; d_call: -; cdr3_aa: CASSWGTLGGDEQFF; cdr3_nt: TGCGCCAGCAGCTGGGGGACTCTCGGCGGCGACGAGCAGTTCTTC
v_call: TRBV3-1/TRBV3-2; clone_size: -; j_call: TRBJ2-1; d_call: TRBD2; cdr3_aa: CASSHKLAGAGNEQFF; cdr3_nt: TGTGCCAGCAGCCACAAACTAGCGGGAGCTGGCAATGAGCAGTTCTTC
v_call: TRBV24-1; clone_size: -; j_call: TRBJ2-2; d_call: TRBD1; cdr3_aa: CATSEPGQGQLFF; cdr3_nt: TGTGCCACCAGTGAGCCGGGACAGGGGCAGCTGTTTTTT
v_call: TRBV29-1; clone_size: -; j_call: TRBJ2-7; d_call: -; cdr3_aa: CSVGSAASSYEQYF; cdr3_nt: TGCAGCGTTGGTTCGGCTGCTAGCTCCTACGAGCAGTACTTC
v_call: TRBV14; clone_size: -; j_call: TRBJ2-3; d_call: TRBD2; cdr3_aa: CASSQTWLAEPLGTDTQYF; cdr3_nt: TGTGCCAGCAGCCAAACGTGGCTAGCGGAGCCCCTCGGGACAGATACGCAGTATTTT
v_call: TRBV11-2; clone_size: -; j_call: TRBJ2-7; d_call: TRBD1; cdr3_aa: CASSLRQGKKEQYF; cdr3_nt: TGTGCCAGCAGCTTAAGACAGGGAAAAAAGGAGCAGTACTTC
v_call: TRBV29-1; clone_size: -; j_call: TRBJ1-2; d_call: TRBD1; cdr3_aa: CSVGQGKNGYTF; cdr3_nt: TGCAGCGTTGGACAGGGGAAGAACGGCTACACCTTC
v_call: TRBV28; clone_size: -; j_call: TRBJ1-2; d_call: TRBD1; cdr3_aa: CASSPPLQGEHGYTF; cdr3_nt: TGTGCCAGCAGTCCTCCCCTCCAGGGGGAACATGGCTACACCTTC
v_call: TRBV28; clone_size: -; j_call: TRBJ2-3; d_call: -; cdr3_aa: CASSATGEDTDTQYF; cdr3_nt: TGTGCCAGCAGTGCAACAGGGGAGGACACAGATACGCAGTATTTT
v_call: TRBV6-5; clone_size: few; j_call: TRBJ1-5; d_call: -; cdr3_aa: CASAPLNQPQHF; cdr3_nt: TGTGCCAGCGCACCTCTAAATCAGCCCCAGCATTTT
v_call: TRBV28; clone_size: -; j_call: TRBJ2-7; d_call: TRBD2; cdr3_aa: CASSRLAPSYEQYF; cdr3_nt: TGTGCCAGCAGTCGACTAGCGCCCTCCTACGAGCAGTACTTC
v_call: TRBV12-5; clone_size: -; j_call: TRBJ2-1; d_call: TRBD1; cdr3_aa: CASGLVKRQGAKYGRSYNEQFF; cdr3_nt: TGTGCTAGTGGTTTGGTTAAACGACAGGGGGCAAAGTACGGGAGGTCTTACAATGAGCAGTTCTTC
v_call: TRBV5-1; clone_size: -; j_call: TRBJ1-1; d_call: -; cdr3_aa: CASSLRSTGNTEAFF; cdr3_nt: TGCGCCAGCAGCTTGCGCAGTACGGGGAACACTGAAGCTTTCTTT
v_call: TRBV6-5; clone_size: -; j_call: TRBJ2-2; d_call: TRBD1; cdr3_aa: CASSLFDRATGELFF; cdr3_nt: TGTGCCAGCAGCCTATTTGACAGGGCCACCGGGGAGCTGTTTTTT
v_call: TRBV28; clone_size: -; j_call: TRBJ1-6; d_call: -; cdr3_aa: CASRSGQSPLHF; cdr3_nt: TGTGCCAGCAGGTCCGGACAGTCACCCCTCCACTTT
v_call: TRBV27; clone_size: -; j_call: TRBJ1-1; d_call: -; cdr3_aa: CASRQVGRNTEAFF; cdr3_nt: TGTGCCAGCAGACAGGTCGGGAGGAACACTGAAGCTTTCTTT
v_call: TRBV6-5; clone_size: -; j_call: TRBJ2-1; d_call: TRBD1; cdr3_aa: CASRDRGYNEQFF; cdr3_nt: TGTGCCAGCAGGGACAGGGGTTACAATGAGCAGTTCTTC
v_call: TRBV29-1; clone_size: -; j_call: TRBJ1-5; d_call: -; cdr3_aa: CSVADSGNQPQHF; cdr3_nt: TGCAGCGTTGCGGACAGTGGCAATCAGCCCCAGCATTTT
v_call: TRBV30; clone_size: -; j_call: TRBJ2-3; d_call: TRBD2; cdr3_aa: CAWSLVAGLSDTQYF; cdr3_nt: TGTGCCTGGAGTTTGGTAGCGGGATTGTCGGATACGCAGTATTTT
v_call: TRBV4-2; clone_size: -; j_call: TRBJ1-4; d_call: -; cdr3_aa: CASSPGGAVGEKLFF; cdr3_nt: TGTGCCAGCAGCCCGGGGGGGGCGGTTGGTGAAAAACTGTTTTTT
v_call: TRBV19; clone_size: -; j_call: TRBJ2-7; d_call: -; cdr3_aa: CASSNRDTHEQYF; cdr3_nt: TGTGCCAGTAGTAACCGGGACACCCACGAGCAGTACTTC
v_call: TRBV18; clone_size: -; j_call: TRBJ2-3; d_call: TRBD1; cdr3_aa: CASSRITGQPTDTQYF; cdr3_nt: TGTGCCAGCTCCCGGATAACGGGACAGCCCACAGATACGCAGTATTTT
v_call: TRBV5-1; clone_size: -; j_call: TRBJ2-1; d_call: -; cdr3_aa: CASSGSGTYNEQFF; cdr3_nt: TGCGCCAGCAGCGGGAGCGGAACCTACAATGAGCAGTTCTTC
v_call: TRBV5-4; clone_size: few; j_call: TRBJ1-1; d_call: -; cdr3_aa: CASSLQNTEAFF; cdr3_nt: TGTGCCAGCAGCTTGCAGAACACTGAAGCTTTCTTT
v_call: TRBV15; clone_size: once; j_call: TRBJ1-5; d_call: TRBD1; cdr3_aa: CATSRDTTGGDQPQHF; cdr3_nt: TGTGCCACCAGCAGAGATACGACAGGGGGGGATCAGCCCCAGCATTTT
v_call: TRBV7-9; clone_size: -; j_call: TRBJ2-3; d_call: TRBD2; cdr3_aa: CASSPGGGSDTQYF; cdr3_nt: TGTGCCAGCAGCCCCGGGGGAGGGTCGGATACGCAGTATTTT
v_call: TRBV30; clone_size: once; j_call: TRBJ2-5; d_call: -; cdr3_aa: CAWSVPGQETQYF; cdr3_nt: TGTGCCTGGAGTGTACCCGGTCAAGAGACCCAGTACTTC
v_call: TRBV19; clone_size: -; j_call: TRBJ2-1; d_call: TRBD2; cdr3_aa: CASSVAGAYNEQFF; cdr3_nt: TGTGCCAGTAGTGTTGCGGGAGCCTACAATGAGCAGTTCTTC
v_call: TRBV27; clone_size: -; j_call: TRBJ1-6; d_call: TRBD1; cdr3_aa: CASSLRQGASDSPLHF; cdr3_nt: TGTGCCAGCAGTCTAAGACAGGGGGCTTCAGATTCACCCCTCCACTTT
v_call: TRBV9; clone_size: -; j_call: TRBJ1-1; d_call: -; cdr3_aa: CASSKDTAVAEAFF; cdr3_nt: TGTGCCAGCAGCAAGGACACGGCGGTCGCTGAAGCTTTCTTT